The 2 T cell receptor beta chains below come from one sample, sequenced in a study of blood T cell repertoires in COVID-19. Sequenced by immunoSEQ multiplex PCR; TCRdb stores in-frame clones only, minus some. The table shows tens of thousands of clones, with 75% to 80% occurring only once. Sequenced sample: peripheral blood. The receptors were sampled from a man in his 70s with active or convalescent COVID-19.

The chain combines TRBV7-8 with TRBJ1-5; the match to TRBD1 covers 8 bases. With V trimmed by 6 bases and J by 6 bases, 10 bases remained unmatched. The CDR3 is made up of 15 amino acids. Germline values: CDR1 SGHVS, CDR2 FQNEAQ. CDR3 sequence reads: CASSQGTGGIQPQHF. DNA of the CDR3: TGTGCCAGCAGTCAAGGGACAGGCGGTATTCAGCCCCAGCATTTT.

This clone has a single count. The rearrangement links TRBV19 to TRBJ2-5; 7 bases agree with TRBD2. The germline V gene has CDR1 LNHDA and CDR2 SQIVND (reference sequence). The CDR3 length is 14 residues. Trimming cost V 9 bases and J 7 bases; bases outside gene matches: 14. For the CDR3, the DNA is TGTGCCAGCTCCTCGACCGGAGGGGAGGGGACCCAGTACTTC. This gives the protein CASSSTGGEGTQYF. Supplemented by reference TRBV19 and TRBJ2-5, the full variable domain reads DGGITQSPKYLFRKEGQNVTLSCEQNLNHDAMYWYRQDPGQGLRLIYYSQIVNDFQKGDIAEGYSVSREKKESFPLTVTSAQKNPTAFYLCASSSTGGEGTQYFGPGTRLLVL.